This T cell receptor (beta chain) comes out of a study of cytomegalovirus exposure and HLA in healthy donors. The CDR3 loop spans 10 amino acids. The germline gives CDR1 DFQATT, CDR2 SNEGSKA (reference sequence). About this clone: Its target is not known.

Whole-study findings and limits: Earlier analysis found most TCR beta V segments productive about 90% or about 30% of the time. What TCR beta sequences reportedly achieved was accurate prediction of HLA-A and HLA-B alleles in most subjects. The listing of 150 or so TCR beta chains classed them as cytomegalovirus-associated.

Primers for the PCR totalled 60 Vbeta and 13 Jbeta. Libraries were prepared by immunoSEQ multiplex PCR; TCRdb keeps only in-frame clonotypes and omits some of them. Among under 250,000 clones listed, 70% to 90% were seen once. This receptor was obtained from a girl aged 2-9 years in good health and CMV-seronegative. The V gene is TRBV20-1, the J gene TRBJ2-1; TRBD1 aligns across 10 bases. Sequenced sample: PBMCs. The CDR3 nucleotides are TGCGGGACAGGGGACAATGAGCAGTTCTTC. Protein product: CGTGDNEQFF.